The 3 T cell receptor beta chains below all came from one sample that was sequenced in a study of radiotherapy plus CTLA-4 blockade in lung cancer. Clones were sequenced by immunoSEQ multiplex PCR, and TCRdb holds only the in-frame ones, with some missing. The sample contains around 37,000 clones, 70% to 75% of which appear only once. Specimen: peripheral blood, collected from a patient treated with radiotherapy plus ipilimumab. The receptor source for this set is a human donor with non-small cell lung cancer that progressed on radiotherapy plus ipilimumab.

V gene TRBV27 combines with J gene TRBJ2-5, with D possibly being TRBD1 (5 bases). The CDR3 is 15 residues long. CDR1 MNHEY and CDR2 SMNVEV come from the germline V gene (reference sequence). The ends were cut back, 2 bases at V and 5 bases at J, with 15 bases in the middle. CDR3 DNA sequence: TGTGCCAGCAGTTTACTTCGGCCTTCAGGGGAGACCCAGTACTTC. This gives the protein CASSLLRPSGETQYF.

The chain couples TRBV7-2 to TRBJ2-7; D gene uncertain. The CDR3 sequence is 13 residues long. V lost 5 bases, J lost 5 bases, and 13 bases lay in between. The germline CDR1 and CDR2 sequences are SGHTA and FQGNSA. The DNA of the CDR3 is TGTGCCAGCAGCCCTTACGGTGACGACGAGCAGTACTTC. Encoded protein: CASSPYGDDEQYF.

The chain carries TRBV11-1 and TRBJ2-2; TRBD2 agrees at 13 bases. Germline lookup yields CDR1 SGHAT and CDR2 FQDESV (reference sequence). This CDR3 region has 16 residues. With 5 bases clipped from V and 6 bases from J, the junction kept 6 bases outside the gene matches. The CDR3 reads CASSPWTSGGAGELFF. The DNA of the CDR3 is TGTGCCAGCAGCCCCTGGACTAGCGGGGGTGCCGGGGAGCTGTTTTTT. Supplemented by reference TRBV11-1 and TRBJ2-2, the full variable domain reads EAEVAQSPRYKITEKSQAVAFWCDPISGHATLYWYRQILGQGPELLVQFQDESVVDDSQLPKDRFSAERLKGVDSTLKIQPAELGDSAMYLCASSPWTSGGAGELFFGEGSRLTVL.